This T cell receptor (beta chain) was identified in a study of blood T cell repertoires in COVID-19. Overall study: From T cells, B-cell-depleted T cells, or PBMCs came the material, which was cDNA or gDNA.

With 1 base removed from V and 5 bases from J, the gap between germline ends came to 11 bases. Germline V CDR1 and CDR2: SGHTA, FQGNSA. This CDR3 has 15 residues. Some clones are missing from TCRdb's copy, which holds only in-frame ones; the method was immunoSEQ multiplex PCR. The table shows about 300,000 clones, with 88% occurring only once. The origin of this receptor is a woman aged 25 to 39 who had recovered from COVID-19. Sequencing was performed on peripheral blood. The chain links TRBV7-2 to TRBJ2-2, with TRBD2 as a possible D gene (5 bases). Here the CDR3 reads CASSLVLARTGELFF. The CDR3 region has the DNA TGTGCCAGCAGCTTAGTTCTAGCTAGGACCGGGGAGCTGTTTTTT.